The 31 T cell receptor beta chains below come from one sample, sequenced in a study of spatial heterogeneity in lung cancer. Time point reported: sample taken at primary tumor resection. The study sequenced unsorted whole RNA from tumor, nontumor lung or frozen PBMC. TCRdb re-derived calls from the 5' RACE reads in MiXCR, one entry per CDR3 protein. Of about 45,000 distinct CDR3 sequences listed, roughly 13% are singletons. Sequencing was performed on PBMCs, taken at surgery. The source of these receptors is a male donor with early-stage non-small cell lung cancer.

This clonotype was seen at least ten times. V and J are TRBV20-1 and TRBJ2-1, with D maybe TRBD1 (6 bases). V was shortened by 5 bases and J by 3 bases, with 14 bases between the two germline ends. CDR3 length: 14 residues. The germline CDR1 and CDR2 sequences are DFQATT and SNEGSKA (reference sequence). The CDR3 DNA is TGCAGTGCTGGGACACCCACCGTCTACAATGAGCAGTTCTTC. It specifies CSAGTPTVYNEQFF.

V usage is TRBV20-1 and J usage is TRBJ2-3, with 8 bases fitting TRBD1. Per the germline V gene, CDR1 is DFQATT and CDR2 is SNEGSKA (reference sequence). The CDR3 runs 13 residues. Unmatched junction bases numbered 6, after V lost 5 bases and J lost 5 bases. CDR3 nucleotides: TGCAGTGCTGATCAGGGGGCCGTAGATACGCAGTATTTT. Translated: CSADQGAVDTQYF.

This clonotype has more than one count but fewer than ten. The gene calls are TRBV11-2 and TRBJ2-5; D may be TRBD1 or TRBD2 (5 bases each). V was trimmed by 0 bases and J by 7 bases, leaving 6 bases between them. This CDR3 is 12 amino acids long. Germline CDR1 and CDR2: SGHAT and FQNNGV. The CDR3 DNA is TGTGCCAGCAGCTTAGACGGGGCGACCCAGTACTTC. Its protein is CASSLDGATQYF.

At least ten counts were recorded for this clonotype. The J gene is TRBJ2-3, the V gene TRBV5-1; possible D gene TRBD1, 6 bases. The CDR3 extends over 14 amino acids. V was cut by 0 bases and J by 6 bases, with 11 bases left in between. Per the germline V gene, CDR1 is SGHRS and CDR2 is YFSETQ. CDR3: CASSLEGGKDTQYF. CDR3 coding DNA: TGCGCCAGCAGCTTGGAAGGGGGTAAGGATACGCAGTATTTT.

The rearrangement joins TRBV28 to TRBJ2-7; D gene ambiguous. The CDR3 is 11 residues long. V was pared by 4 bases and J by 6 bases, with 7 bases between. Looked up from germline, CDR1 is MDHEN and CDR2 is SYDVKM. CDR3 in DNA: TGTGCCAGCAGTTCCCCCCGCGAGCAGTACTTC. Amino acid sequence: CASSSPREQYF. The full variable domain, completed using reference TRBV28 and TRBJ2-7, is DVKVTQSSRYLVKRTGEKVFLECVQDMDHENMFWYRQDPGLGLRLIYFSYDVKMKEKGDIPEGYSVSREKKERFSLILESASTNQTSMYLCASSSPREQYFGPGTRLTVT.

This clonotype was seen repeatedly, ten times or more. The chain uses TRBV7-6 and TRBJ2-5, with D perhaps matching TRBD1 or TRBD2 (5 bases each). CDR3 length: 15 amino acids. V was trimmed by 4 bases and J by 3 bases, leaving 15 bases between them. Germline V lookup: CDR1 SGHVS, CDR2 FNYEAQ. The CDR3 region is CASSSYGAKEETQYF. In nucleotides, the CDR3 is TGTGCCAGCAGCTCATACGGGGCTAAAGAAGAGACCCAGTACTTC.

The chain joins TRBV27 to TRBJ2-1, with 10 positions matching TRBD2. CDR3 length: 17 residues. Losses at the gene ends were 5 bases for V and 1 base for J; bases not matched to a gene: 8. In germline, CDR1 is MNHEY, CDR2 SMNVEV (reference sequence). CDR3 coding DNA: TGTGCCAGCAGTAAGCAAGCGGGGGGGACTTCCTACAATGAGCAGTTCTTC. This codes for CASSKQAGGTSYNEQFF.

About this clonotype: Its ends do not fully match the called genes, so a read error is possible. The chain is built from TRBV20-1 and TRBJ1-1; 8 bases agree with TRBD1. CDR3 length: 15 residues. The germline V gene has CDR1 DFQATT and CDR2 SNEGSKA (reference sequence). CDR3 coding DNA: TGCACTGCTAGAGATCCCGGACAGGGAGACACTGAAGCTTTCTTT. Translated: CTARDPGQGDTEAFF.

This chain joins TRBV11-3 and TRBJ2-3; 9 bases line up with TRBD2. The V gene end was trimmed by 0 bases and the J gene end by 4 bases; junction bases not matched to a gene: 8. Germline V gene data show CDR1 as SGHNT and CDR2 as YENEEA. The CDR3 runs 17 residues. The DNA for the CDR3 is TGTGCCAGCAGCTTAGAACTAGCGGGCCATGGGGCAGATACGCAGTATTTT. This sequence encodes CASSLELAGHGADTQYF.

In this sample, this clonotype is medium-sized (0.01 to 0.1%). V and J are TRBV5-5 and TRBJ2-2, with TRBD1 identical over 8 bases. In germline, CDR1 is SGHKS, CDR2 YYEKEE (reference sequence). The CDR3 is made up of 14 amino acids. The ends lost 6 bases at V and 1 base at J; junction bases unmatched: 2. CDR3 DNA sequence: TGTGCCAGCAAAACAGGGGGGAACACCGGGGAGCTGTTTTTT. It translates to CASKTGGNTGELFF.

This clonotype was observed many times. This chain joins TRBV29-1 and TRBJ2-7; tentatively, D is TRBD1 or TRBD2 (5 bases each). Germline assignment: CDR1 SQVTM and CDR2 ANQGSEA. Between the trimmed V and J ends, which lost 2 bases and 6 bases, there was a span of 11 bases. This CDR3 comprises 12 residues. The CDR3 loop is CSVEYRGGEQYF. DNA of the CDR3: TGCAGCGTTGAATATCGGGGCGGCGAGCAGTACTTC.

V is TRBV5-1 and J is TRBJ1-1; D not certain. The ends were cut back, 0 bases at V and 9 bases at J, with 6 bases in the middle. Germline V gene lookup returns CDR1 SGHRS and CDR2 YFSETQ. The CDR3 spans 11 residues. The CDR3 DNA reads as TGCGCCAGCAGCTTGGACAGTCAAGCTTTCTTT. Translated, it gives CASSLDSQAFF.

The genes are TRBV28 and TRBJ1-5, with D unresolved. Germline CDR1 MDHEN, CDR2 SYDVKM. The CDR3 loop spans 12 amino acids. Trimming took off 2 bases at V and 7 bases at J, with 6 bases between the two ends. The CDR3 sequence: CASSLTQQPQHF. CDR3 nucleotides: TGTGCCAGCAGTTTAACCCAACAGCCCCAGCATTTT.

This clonotype came up a few times. The chain couples TRBV20-1 to TRBJ1-6, with 11 bases that match TRBD1. Germline V lookup: CDR1 DFQATT, CDR2 SNEGSKA (reference sequence). There are 16 residues in the CDR3. Losses at the gene ends were 0 bases for V and 8 bases for J; bases not matched to a gene: 6. DNA of the CDR3: TGCAGTGCTAGAGATCGGGGACAGGGGGTGGATTCACCCCTCCACTTT. It translates to CSARDRGQGVDSPLHF.

This clonotype has a count of ten or more. The chain joins TRBV12-3 or TRBV12-4 to TRBJ2-1; TRBD2 might be the D (6 bases). V was shortened by 5 bases and J by 9 bases, with 23 bases between the two germline ends. The CDR3 is 16 amino acids. CDR3 loop: CASSPVLANAIGEQFF. CDR3 sequence (DNA): TGTGCCAGCAGTCCCGTCCTAGCGAACGCTATCGGTGAGCAGTTCTTC.

The chain has TRBV4-1 and TRBJ2-5; TRBD2 matches 13 bases. Germline V gives CDR1 MGHRA, CDR2 YSYEKL. This CDR3 is built from 17 residues. V lost 1 base to trimming and J lost 5 bases; unmatched junction nucleotides: 7. The DNA for the CDR3 is TGCGCCAGCAGCCAAGGCACTAGCGGGGGGGCCGAGGAGACCCAGTACTTC. Its translation is CASSQGTSGGAEETQYF.

The rearrangement uses TRBV5-1 and TRBJ2-7; D perhaps matches TRBD2 (5 bases). Germline V lookup: CDR1 SGHRS, CDR2 YFSETQ. The CDR3 covers 15 residues. Trimming shortened V by 4 bases and J by 0 bases, and 14 bases separated the two germline ends. The DNA for the CDR3 is TGCGCCAGCAGCCCGTTAAGCGGCTCCTCCTACGAGCAGTACTTC. Translated, it gives CASSPLSGSSYEQYF.

The chain links TRBV3-1 to TRBJ1-1; D may be TRBD1 (5 bases). Germline values: CDR1 LGHDT, CDR2 YNNKEL (reference sequence). The CDR3 covers 14 residues. V was pared by 0 bases and J by 3 bases, with 8 bases between. Here the CDR3 DNA reads TGTGCCAGCAGCCAAGATCAAGGGGACACTGAAGCTTTCTTT. This codes for CASSQDQGDTEAFF.

This clonotype was seen only a few times. This sequence joins TRBV20-1 and TRBJ2-5; D gene ambiguous. Deletions cut 0 bases from V and 4 bases from J, with 9 bases between. This CDR3 is built from 13 residues. Germline V gives CDR1 DFQATT, CDR2 SNEGSKA (reference sequence). CDR3 amino acids: CSARDSGVETQYF. CDR3 nucleotide sequence: TGCAGTGCTAGAGATTCTGGCGTAGAGACCCAGTACTTC.

The V call is TRBV2, the J call TRBJ1-6; D may be TRBD1 (6 bases). The V end lost 7 bases, the J end lost 9 bases, and 16 bases lay between the germline ends. CDR3 length: 14 residues. Germline lookup yields CDR1 SNHLY and CDR2 FYNNEI. The CDR3 DNA reads TGTGCCAGCAAAACAGGGTCCCATGCTTCACCCCTCCACTTT. Amino acid sequence: CASKTGSHASPLHF.

This clonotype was seen only a few times. The chain joins TRBV29-1 to TRBJ2-1; the D is unclear. This CDR3 is 12 amino acids long. The germline V gene encodes CDR1 SQVTM and CDR2 ANQGSEA. The V end was cut by 7 bases, the J end by 10 bases, with 17 bases between. DNA for the CDR3: TGCAGCGGTCGTTCCCCCGCGGTCGAGCAGTTCTTC. Residues: CSGRSPAVEQFF.

This clonotype appeared many times. The rearrangement joins TRBV7-8 to TRBJ2-7; D possibly corresponds to TRBD2 (6 bases). CDR3 size: 15 residues. Germline assignment: CDR1 SGHVS and CDR2 FQNEAQ. V was cut by 1 base and J by 2 bases, with 12 bases left in between. CDR3 coding DNA: TGTGCCAGCAGCTTAGTCCGGGGGAAACCCTACGAGCAGTACTTC. Translated, it gives CASSLVRGKPYEQYF.

This clonotype was counted a few times. CDR3 protein: CASSLTGYTGELFF. The CDR3 DNA is TGTGCCAGCAGCCTAACAGGGTACACCGGGGAGCTGTTTTTT. This chain links TRBV7-2 with TRBJ2-2, with D possibly being TRBD1 (6 bases). The germline V gene has CDR1 SGHTA and CDR2 FQGNSA. This CDR3 is 14 amino acids long. The germline V and J ends were trimmed by 5 bases and 3 bases, with 10 bases remaining between them.

This clonotype was detected only a few times. The V gene is TRBV6-6, the J gene TRBJ1-3; no firm D call. The V and J ends lost 4 bases and 7 bases respectively, with 17 bases between them. Germline V gene lookup returns CDR1 MNHNY and CDR2 SVGAGI (reference sequence). This CDR3 has 15 residues. This CDR3 reads CASSLRQAGGNTIYF. Written as DNA, the CDR3 is TGTGCCAGCAGTTTAAGGCAGGCGGGAGGGAACACCATATATTTT.

This clonotype turned up a few times. The chain has TRBV7-3 and TRBJ2-3; 12 bases fit TRBD2. Germline V CDR1 and CDR2: SGHTA, FQGTGA. Trimming took 2 bases from V and 5 from J; bases not matched to a gene: 2. The CDR3 has 15 residues. CDR3: CASSLLLAGGDTQYF. The CDR3 region has the DNA TGTGCCAGCAGCTTACTACTAGCGGGAGGAGATACGCAGTATTTT.

The V gene is TRBV24-1, the J gene TRBJ1-2; no clear D. Trimming pared 3 bases from V and 1 base from J, leaving 11 bases between. Germline V gene lookup returns CDR1 KGHDR and CDR2 SFDVKD. This CDR3 contains 15 residues. CDR3 sequence: CATSDPRAVNYGYTF. In DNA, the CDR3 is TGTGCCACCAGTGATCCTCGAGCAGTTAACTATGGCTACACCTTC.

In this sample, this clonotype turned up a few times. This chain joins TRBV11-2 and TRBJ1-3; maybe TRBD1 (5 bases). The CDR3 loop spans 14 amino acids. Trimming shortened V by 5 bases and J by 0 bases, and 8 bases separated the two germline ends. The germline V gene encodes CDR1 SGHAT and CDR2 FQNNGV. Here the CDR3 reads CASSGGFSGNTIYF. The CDR3 coding sequence is TGTGCCAGCAGCGGGGGGTTCTCTGGAAACACCATATATTTT. The complete variable domain, with remaining parts taken from reference TRBV11-2 and TRBJ1-3, reads EAGVAQSPRYKIIEKRQSVAFWCNPISGHATLYWYQQILGQGPKLLIQFQNNGVVDDSQLPKDRFSAERLKGVDSTLKIQPAKLEDSAVYLCASSGGFSGNTIYFGEGSWLTVV.

The chain couples TRBV27 to TRBJ1-1; D call uncertain. This CDR3 comprises 17 residues. V gave up 0 bases and J gave up 1 base, with 15 bases separating them. The germline V gene has CDR1 MNHEY and CDR2 SMNVEV (reference sequence). The CDR3 sequence is CASSLSGRSWSNTEAFF. CDR3 bases: TGTGCCAGCAGTTTATCCGGCCGGTCGTGGTCGAACACTGAAGCTTTCTTT.

The DNA of the CDR3 is TGCGCCAGCAGCTTGGTCGCGGGAGGGCCCCACAATGAGCAGTTCTTC. This translates into CASSLVAGGPHNEQFF. The chain recombines TRBV5-1 with TRBJ2-1, with 9 bases aligning to TRBD2. There are 16 residues in the CDR3. CDR1 and CDR2 (germline): SGHRS, YFSETQ. The junction had 6 bases not matched to a gene; V was cut back by 0 bases and J by 5 bases.

This clonotype was counted many times. J is TRBJ2-7 and V is TRBV9, with D perhaps being TRBD1 or TRBD2 (5 bases each). There are 14 residues in the CDR3. V dropped 0 bases and J dropped 7 bases, with 14 bases sitting between them. CDR1 and CDR2 from the germline V gene are SGDLS and YYNGEE. CDR3 bases: TGTGCCAGCAGCGTAGATGACGGGGCGTGGGAGCAGTACTTC. Protein sequence: CASSVDDGAWEQYF. Full variable domain (remainder filled in from reference TRBV9 and TRBJ2-7): DSGVTQTPKHLITATGQRVTLRCSPRSGDLSVYWYQQSLDQGLQFLIQYYNGEERAKGNILERFSAQQFPDLHSELNLSSLELGDSALYFCASSVDDGAWEQYFGPGTRLTVT.

The V call is TRBV6-4, the J call TRBJ2-7, with D hard to call. Trimming pared 2 bases from V and 3 bases from J, leaving 11 bases between. Germline assignment: CDR1 MRHNA and CDR2 SNTAGT. The length of the CDR3 is 14 residues. As DNA, the CDR3 is TGTGCCAGCAGTGACGTGGGATGGGGCTACGAGCAGTACTTC. Translated, it gives CASSDVGWGYEQYF.